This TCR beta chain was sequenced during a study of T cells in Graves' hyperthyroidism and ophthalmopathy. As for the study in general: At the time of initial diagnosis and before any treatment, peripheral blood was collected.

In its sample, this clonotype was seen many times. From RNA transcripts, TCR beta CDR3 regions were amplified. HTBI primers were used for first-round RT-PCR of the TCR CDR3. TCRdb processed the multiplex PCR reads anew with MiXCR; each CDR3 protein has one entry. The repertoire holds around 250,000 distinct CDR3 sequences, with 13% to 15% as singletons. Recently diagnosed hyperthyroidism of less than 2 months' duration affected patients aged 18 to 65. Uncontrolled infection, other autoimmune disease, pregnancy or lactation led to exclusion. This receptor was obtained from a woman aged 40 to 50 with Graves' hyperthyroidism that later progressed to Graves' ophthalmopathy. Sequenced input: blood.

The CDR3 DNA follows: TGTGCCAGCAGTTTCGCGGTGAACACTGAAGCTTTCTTT. As protein: CASSFAVNTEAFF. The chain uses TRBV12-3 or TRBV12-4 and TRBJ1-1; no clear D. The V and J ends lost 3 bases and 0 bases respectively, with 5 bases between them. The CDR3 covers 13 residues.